The 17 T cell receptor beta chains below come from one sample, sequenced in a study of T-cell memory formation after mild COVID-19. TCRdb passed the 5' RACE reads through MiXCR, listing each CDR3 protein once. The data show some 40,000 distinct CDR3 sequences, over 5% seen once. Sequences were obtained from PBMCs or a T cell subset sorted from them (not recorded which). Every receptor here comes from an adult who had mild COVID-19 (a few samples of this study predate the infection). Cell type and time point are not known.

This clonotype is a singleton in its sample. The chain employs TRBV12-3 or TRBV12-4 and TRBJ1-5, with D unclear. Trimming stripped 2 bases from V and 1 base from J, with 9 bases between. This CDR3 spans 15 amino acids. The CDR3 spells CASSLSGGSNQPQHF. CDR3 in DNA: TGTGCCAGCAGTTTATCGGGCGGAAGCAATCAGCCCCAGCATTTT.

The chain uses TRBV7-8 and TRBJ2-3, with TRBD2 matching 10 bases. The V gene end was trimmed by 1 base and the J gene end by 1 base; junction bases not matched to a gene: 5. This CDR3 is built from 17 residues. Germline V gene data show CDR1 as SGHVS and CDR2 as FQNEAQ. The CDR3 reads CASSLVFGTSGTDTQYF. The CDR3 DNA follows: TGTGCCAGCAGCTTAGTGTTTGGGACTAGCGGCACAGATACGCAGTATTTT.

This clonotype was counted only a few times. The J gene is TRBJ2-3, the V gene TRBV11-3; D not certain. The germline V gene encodes CDR1 SGHNT and CDR2 YENEEA. CDR3 length: 13 residues. Trimming left V 1 base short and J 7 bases short, with 9 bases between. The CDR3 DNA follows: TGTGCCAGCAGCTTAGGGGGTACTAATACGCAGTATTTT. Translated: CASSLGGTNTQYF.

The chain links TRBV29-1 to TRBJ1-1, with a weak D call TRBD1 (6 bases). There are 12 residues in the CDR3. V lost 4 bases, J lost 7 bases, and 13 bases lay in between. The germline CDR1 and CDR2 sequences are SQVTM and ANQGSEA. The CDR3, as DNA: TGCAGCGTTGTGCGGGGGCGGGGTGAAGCTTTCTTT. This sequence encodes CSVVRGRGEAFF.

This clonotype was found a few times. The V and J genes are TRBV18 and TRBJ1-1, with D unresolved. CDR3 length equals 14 residues. Trimming left V 1 base short and J 2 bases short, with 8 bases between. CDR1 is KGHSH, CDR2 LQKENI, per germline. The chain's CDR3 is CASSPRRDNTEAFF. The CDR3 coding sequence is TGTGCCAGCTCACCACGGCGGGATAACACTGAAGCTTTCTTT. Using reference TRBV18 and TRBJ1-1 for the parts outside the CDR3, the full variable domain is NAGVMQNPRHLVRRRGQEARLRCSPMKGHSHVYWYRQLPEEGLKFMVYLQKENIIDESGMPKERFSAEFPKEGPSILRIQQVVRGDSAAYFCASSPRRDNTEAFFGQGTRLTVV.

The V gene is TRBV12-3 or TRBV12-4, the J gene TRBJ1-1; D ambiguous. This CDR3 is 14 amino acids long. The V gene lost 2 bases and the J gene lost 1 base, with 8 bases spanning the gap. The CDR3 sequence: CASSLRARNTEAFF. The CDR3 nucleotides are TGTGCCAGCAGTTTACGGGCTAGGAACACTGAAGCTTTCTTT.

This clonotype was detected a few times. The chain couples TRBV6-1 to TRBJ1-5; D gene ambiguous. The CDR3 spans 15 residues. V lost 0 bases to trimming and J lost 6 bases, with 12 bases between them. The V gene's germline CDR1 is MNHNS and CDR2 SASEGT. As DNA, the CDR3 is TGTGCCAGCAGTGAAGCGAAAGATTTCCCTCAGCCCCAGCATTTT. Its translation: CASSEAKDFPQPQHF.

The table lists this clonotype with many counts. V is TRBV7-2 and J is TRBJ2-4, with 11 bases that match TRBD1. V shed 5 bases and J 9 bases; nucleotides not matched to a gene: 9. The CDR3 has 15 amino acids. Germline V gives CDR1 SGHTA, CDR2 FQGNSA. CDR3 amino acids: CASSPGQGAGGIQYF. DNA of the CDR3: TGTGCCAGCAGCCCTGGACAGGGGGCAGGAGGCATTCAGTACTTC.

This clonotype was counted ten times or more. The rearrangement links TRBV6-5 to TRBJ2-5, with D unresolved. Trimming stripped 0 bases from V and 3 bases from J, with 14 bases between. Germline CDR1 reads MNHEY; CDR2 reads SVGAGI. This CDR3 has 16 amino acids. The CDR3 nucleotides read TGTGCCAGCAGTTACTCGGGTTCAATAGAGGAAGAGACCCAGTACTTC. Residues: CASSYSGSIEEETQYF.

This clonotype was observed at least ten times. This chain joins TRBV12-3 or TRBV12-4 and TRBJ2-1; TRBD2 matches 10 bases. V dropped 6 bases and J dropped 6; count of bases not matched to a gene: 5. The CDR3 has 14 residues. This CDR3 is CASSSSSGSNEQFF. The CDR3 DNA reads as TGTGCCAGCAGCTCGTCTAGCGGGAGCAATGAGCAGTTCTTC.

This clonotype was seen only a few times. The chain recombines TRBV4-2 with TRBJ2-7, with 7 bases identical to TRBD2. After removal of 0 bases from V and 3 bases from J, the junction contained 8 bases not matched to a gene. The germline V gene has CDR1 LGHNA and CDR2 YNFKEQ. The CDR3 covers 16 residues. Here the CDR3 reads CASSQERLAEHYEQYF. In nucleotides, the CDR3 is TGTGCCAGCAGCCAAGAAAGGCTAGCGGAACACTACGAGCAGTACTTC.

This chain connects TRBV18 to TRBJ1-1; D not resolved. The CDR3 loop spans 14 amino acids. Trimming removed 6 bases from V and 1 base from J, with 12 bases in between. Per the germline V gene, CDR1 is KGHSH and CDR2 is LQKENI. The CDR3: CASSRDKGNTEAFF. The CDR3 DNA reads TGTGCCAGCTCTAGGGATAAGGGGAACACTGAAGCTTTCTTT.

The gene calls are TRBV30 and TRBJ1-2; 11 bases agree with TRBD1. V lost 5 bases, J lost 2 bases, and 1 base stayed unmatched. In germline, CDR1 is GTSNPN, CDR2 SVGIG (reference sequence). This CDR3 is 13 amino acids long. The CDR3 nucleotides read TGTGCCTGGGGGACAGGGGGAAACTATGGCTACACCTTC. Translated, it gives CAWGTGGNYGYTF. Drawing the rest from reference TRBV30 and TRBJ1-2, the complete variable domain is SQTIHQWPATLVQPVGSPLSLECTVEGTSNPNLYWYRQAAGRGLQLLFYSVGIGQISSEVPQNLSASRPQDRQFILSSKKLLLSDSGFYLCAWGTGGNYGYTFGSGTRLTVV.

In this sample, this clonotype turned up a few times. The CDR3 bases are TGTGCCAGCAGCCCCCCCGGGGTCATGAACACTGAAGCTTTCTTT. Encoded protein: CASSPPGVMNTEAFF. The chain has TRBV11-3 and TRBJ1-1; D gene uncertain. V was pared by 5 bases and J by 0 bases, with 13 bases between. The CDR3 has 15 amino acids. Germline values: CDR1 SGHNT, CDR2 YENEEA.

This clonotype was counted at least ten times. This rearrangement joins TRBV20-1 to TRBJ2-3; D unclear. Germline CDR1 reads DFQATT; CDR2 reads SNEGSKA (reference sequence). CDR3 length: 13 residues. Trimming removed 6 bases from V and 1 base from J, with 11 bases in between. CDR3 bases: TGCAGTGCCCCCGTCGCAGGCACAGATACGCAGTATTTT. The encoded protein is CSAPVAGTDTQYF.

The chain joins TRBV5-1 to TRBJ1-3; possibly TRBD1 for D (5 bases). The germline gives CDR1 SGHRS, CDR2 YFSETQ. The V end was cut by 2 bases, the J end by 0 bases, with 12 bases between. The CDR3 loop spans 16 amino acids. The CDR3 reads CASSFGGSSSGNTIYF. The CDR3 coding sequence is TGCGCCAGCAGCTTCGGGGGATCCTCCTCTGGAAACACCATATATTTT.

This clonotype was seen only a few times. The genes are TRBV7-3 and TRBJ1-1; D uncertain. The CDR3 consists of 13 residues. CDR1 and CDR2 from the germline V gene are SGHTA and FQGTGA. V was pared by 2 bases and J by 8 bases, with 12 bases between. The CDR3 DNA reads as TGTGCCAGCAGCTTAGACGTGGGTCGAGAAGCTTTCTTT. Amino acids: CASSLDVGREAFF.